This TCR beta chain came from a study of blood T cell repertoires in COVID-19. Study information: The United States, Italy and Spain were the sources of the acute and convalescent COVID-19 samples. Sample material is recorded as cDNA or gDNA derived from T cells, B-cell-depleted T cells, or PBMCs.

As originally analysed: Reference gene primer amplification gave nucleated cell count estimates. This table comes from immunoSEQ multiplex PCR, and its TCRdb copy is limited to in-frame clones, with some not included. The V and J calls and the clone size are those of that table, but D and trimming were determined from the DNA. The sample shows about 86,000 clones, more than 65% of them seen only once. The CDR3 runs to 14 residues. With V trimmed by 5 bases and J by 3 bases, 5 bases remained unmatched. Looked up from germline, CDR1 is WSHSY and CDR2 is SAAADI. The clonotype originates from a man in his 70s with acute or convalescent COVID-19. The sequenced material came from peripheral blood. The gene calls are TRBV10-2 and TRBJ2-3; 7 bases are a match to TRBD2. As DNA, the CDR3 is TGCGCCAGCAGTTGGAGCGGGGAAACAGATACGCAGTATTTT. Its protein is CASSWSGETDTQYF.